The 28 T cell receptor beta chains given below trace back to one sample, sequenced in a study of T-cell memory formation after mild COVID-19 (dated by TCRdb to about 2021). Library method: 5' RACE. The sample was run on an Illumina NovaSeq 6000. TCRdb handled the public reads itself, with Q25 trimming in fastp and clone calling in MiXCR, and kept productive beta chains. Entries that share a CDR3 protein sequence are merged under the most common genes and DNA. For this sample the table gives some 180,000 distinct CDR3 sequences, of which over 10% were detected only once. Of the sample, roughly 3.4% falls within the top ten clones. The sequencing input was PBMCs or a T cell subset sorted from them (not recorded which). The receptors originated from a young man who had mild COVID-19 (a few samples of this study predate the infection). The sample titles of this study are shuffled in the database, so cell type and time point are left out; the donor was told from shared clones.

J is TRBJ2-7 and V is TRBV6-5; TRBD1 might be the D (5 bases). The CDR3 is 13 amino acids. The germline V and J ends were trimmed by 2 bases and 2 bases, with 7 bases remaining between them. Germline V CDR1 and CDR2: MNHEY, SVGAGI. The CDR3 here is CASSYGATYEQYF. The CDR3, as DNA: TGTGCCAGCAGTTACGGGGCCACCTACGAGCAGTACTTC.

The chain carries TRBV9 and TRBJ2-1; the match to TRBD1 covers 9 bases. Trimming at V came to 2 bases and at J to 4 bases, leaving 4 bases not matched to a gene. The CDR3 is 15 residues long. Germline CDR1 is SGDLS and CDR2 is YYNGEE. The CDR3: CASSVYGTGYNEQFF. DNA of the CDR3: TGTGCCAGCAGCGTCTACGGGACAGGGTACAATGAGCAGTTCTTC.

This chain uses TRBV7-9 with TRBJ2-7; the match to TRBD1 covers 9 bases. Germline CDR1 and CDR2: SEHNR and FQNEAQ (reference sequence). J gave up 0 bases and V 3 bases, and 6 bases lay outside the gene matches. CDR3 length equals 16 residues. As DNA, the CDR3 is TGTGCCAGCAGCTTGGGGGGGACAGGGAGCTCCTACGAGCAGTACGTC. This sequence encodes CASSLGGTGSSYEQYV.

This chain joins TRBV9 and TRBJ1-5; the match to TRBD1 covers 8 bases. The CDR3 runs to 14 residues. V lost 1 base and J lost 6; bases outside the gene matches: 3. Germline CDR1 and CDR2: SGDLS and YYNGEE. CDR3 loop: CASSVSQGAQPQHF. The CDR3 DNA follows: TGTGCCAGCAGCGTATCGCAGGGGGCTCAGCCCCAGCATTTT.

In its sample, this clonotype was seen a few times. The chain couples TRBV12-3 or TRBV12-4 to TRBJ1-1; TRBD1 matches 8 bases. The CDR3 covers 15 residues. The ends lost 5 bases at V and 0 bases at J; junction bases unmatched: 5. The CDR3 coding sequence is TGTGCCAGCAGTGCCTGGACAGGGTTGAACACTGAAGCTTTCTTT. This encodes CASSAWTGLNTEAFF.

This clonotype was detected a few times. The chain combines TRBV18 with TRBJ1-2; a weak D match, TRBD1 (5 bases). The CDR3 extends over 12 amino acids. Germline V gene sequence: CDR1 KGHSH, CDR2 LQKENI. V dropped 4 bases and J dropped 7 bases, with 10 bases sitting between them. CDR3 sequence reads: CASSQEGSGYTF. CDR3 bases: TGTGCCAGCTCACAGGAGGGGTCTGGCTACACCTTC. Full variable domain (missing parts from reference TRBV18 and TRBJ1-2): NAGVMQNPRHLVRRRGQEARLRCSPMKGHSHVYWYRQLPEEGLKFMVYLQKENIIDESGMPKERFSAEFPKEGPSILRIQQVVRGDSAAYFCASSQEGSGYTFGSGTRLTVV.

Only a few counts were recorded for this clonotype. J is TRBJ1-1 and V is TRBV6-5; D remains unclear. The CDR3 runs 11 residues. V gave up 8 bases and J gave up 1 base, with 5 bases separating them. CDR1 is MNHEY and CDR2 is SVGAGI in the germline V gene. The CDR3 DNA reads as TGTGCCAGCGGGAAGAACACTGAAGCTTTCTTT. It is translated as CASGKNTEAFF.

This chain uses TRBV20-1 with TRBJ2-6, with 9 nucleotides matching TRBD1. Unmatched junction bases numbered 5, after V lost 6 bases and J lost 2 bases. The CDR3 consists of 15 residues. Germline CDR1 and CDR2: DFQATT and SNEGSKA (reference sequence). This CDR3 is CSAVTGGAGANVLTF. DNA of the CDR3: TGCAGTGCGGTCACAGGGGGCGCTGGGGCCAACGTCCTGACTTTC.

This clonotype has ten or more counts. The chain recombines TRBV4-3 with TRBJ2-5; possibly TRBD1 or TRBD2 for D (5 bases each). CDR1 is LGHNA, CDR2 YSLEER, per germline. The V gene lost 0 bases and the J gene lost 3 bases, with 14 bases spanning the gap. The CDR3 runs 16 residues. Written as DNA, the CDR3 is TGCGCCAGCAGCCAAGAAGCGAGGGTCAGGGAAGAGACCCAGTACTTC. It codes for CASSQEARVREETQYF.

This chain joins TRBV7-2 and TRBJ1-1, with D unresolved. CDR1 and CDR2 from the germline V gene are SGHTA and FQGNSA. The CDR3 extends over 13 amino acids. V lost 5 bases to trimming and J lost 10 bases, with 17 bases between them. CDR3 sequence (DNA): TGTGCCAGCAGCGGTAGCTTGTACGGGGTAGCTTTCTTT. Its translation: CASSGSLYGVAFF.

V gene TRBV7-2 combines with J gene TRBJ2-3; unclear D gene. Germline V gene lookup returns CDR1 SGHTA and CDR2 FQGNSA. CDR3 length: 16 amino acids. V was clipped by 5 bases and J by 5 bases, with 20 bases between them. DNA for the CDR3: TGTGCCAGCAGCCCGATTGGGGATACACGTATAGATACGCAGTATTTT. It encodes CASSPIGDTRIDTQYF.

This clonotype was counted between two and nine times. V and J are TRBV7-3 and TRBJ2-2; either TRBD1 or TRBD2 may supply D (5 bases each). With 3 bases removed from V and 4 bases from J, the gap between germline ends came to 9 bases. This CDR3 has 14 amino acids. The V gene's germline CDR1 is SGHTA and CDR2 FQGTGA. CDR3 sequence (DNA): TGTGCCAGCAGCTTCGGGGACCGCACCGGGGAGCTGTTTTTT. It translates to CASSFGDRTGELFF. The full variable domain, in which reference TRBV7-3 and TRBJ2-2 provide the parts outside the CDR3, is GAGVSQTPSNKVTEKGKYVELRCDPISGHTALYWYRQSLGQGPEFLIYFQGTGAADDSGLPNDRFFAVRPEGSVSTLKIQRTERGDSAVYLCASSFGDRTGELFFGEGSRLTVL.

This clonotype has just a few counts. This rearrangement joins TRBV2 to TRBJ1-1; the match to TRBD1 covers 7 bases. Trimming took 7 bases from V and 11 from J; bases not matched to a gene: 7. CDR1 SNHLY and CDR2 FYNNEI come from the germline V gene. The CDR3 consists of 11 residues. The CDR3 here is CASNRGGAAFF. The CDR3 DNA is TGTGCCAGCAACAGGGGAGGGGCGGCTTTCTTT.

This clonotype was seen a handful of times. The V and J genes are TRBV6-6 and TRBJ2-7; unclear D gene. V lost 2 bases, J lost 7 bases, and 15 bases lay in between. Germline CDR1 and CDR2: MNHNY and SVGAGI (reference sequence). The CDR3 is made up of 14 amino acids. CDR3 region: CASSYHYLDPEQYF. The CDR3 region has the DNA TGTGCCAGCAGTTACCACTACCTAGACCCGGAGCAGTACTTC.

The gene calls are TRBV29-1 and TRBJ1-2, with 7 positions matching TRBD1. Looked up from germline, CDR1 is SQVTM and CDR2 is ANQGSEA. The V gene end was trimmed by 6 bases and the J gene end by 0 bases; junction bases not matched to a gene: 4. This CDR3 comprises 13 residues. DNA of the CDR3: TGCAGCGTCAGGGACAGAGCTAACTATGGCTACACCTTC. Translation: CSVRDRANYGYTF.

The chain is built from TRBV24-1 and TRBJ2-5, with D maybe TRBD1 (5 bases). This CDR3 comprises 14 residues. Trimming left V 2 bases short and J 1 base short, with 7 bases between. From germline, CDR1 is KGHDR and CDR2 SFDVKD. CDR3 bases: TGTGCCACCAGTGATTCGACAGTCCAAGAGACCCAGTACTTC. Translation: CATSDSTVQETQYF.

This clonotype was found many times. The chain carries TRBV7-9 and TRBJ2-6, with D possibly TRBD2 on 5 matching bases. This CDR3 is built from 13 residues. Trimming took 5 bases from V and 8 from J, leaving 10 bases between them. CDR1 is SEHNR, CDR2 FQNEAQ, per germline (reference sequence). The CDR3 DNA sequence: TGTGCCAGCAGCCTCCTCGGGACCAACGTCCTGACTTTC. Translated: CASSLLGTNVLTF. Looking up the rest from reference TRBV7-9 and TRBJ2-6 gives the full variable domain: DTGVSQNPRHKITKRGQNVTFRCDPISEHNRLYWYRQTLGQGPEFLTYFQNEAQLEKSRLLSDRFSAERPKGSFSTLEIQRTEQGDSAMYLCASSLLGTNVLTFGAGSRLTVL.

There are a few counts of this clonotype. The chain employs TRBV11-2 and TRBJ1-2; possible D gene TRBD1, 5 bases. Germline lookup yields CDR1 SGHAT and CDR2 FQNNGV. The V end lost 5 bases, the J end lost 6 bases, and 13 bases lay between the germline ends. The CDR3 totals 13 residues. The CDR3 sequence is CASSPDSTHGYTF. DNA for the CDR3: TGTGCCAGCAGCCCCGACAGTACACATGGCTACACCTTC. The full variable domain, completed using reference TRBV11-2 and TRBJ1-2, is EAGVAQSPRYKIIEKRQSVAFWCNPISGHATLYWYQQILGQGPKLLIQFQNNGVVDDSQLPKDRFSAERLKGVDSTLKIQPAKLEDSAVYLCASSPDSTHGYTFGSGTRLTVV.

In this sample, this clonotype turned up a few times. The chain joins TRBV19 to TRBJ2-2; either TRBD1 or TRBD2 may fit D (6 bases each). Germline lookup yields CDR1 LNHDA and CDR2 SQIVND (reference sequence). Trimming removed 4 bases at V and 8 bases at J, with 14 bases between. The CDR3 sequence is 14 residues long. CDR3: CASSTHGGQGELFF. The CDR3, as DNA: TGTGCCAGTAGTACTCACGGGGGCCAGGGGGAGCTGTTTTTT. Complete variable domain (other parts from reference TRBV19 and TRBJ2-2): DGGITQSPKYLFRKEGQNVTLSCEQNLNHDAMYWYRQDPGQGLRLIYYSQIVNDFQKGDIAEGYSVSREKKESFPLTVTSAQKNPTAFYLCASSTHGGQGELFFGEGSRLTVL.

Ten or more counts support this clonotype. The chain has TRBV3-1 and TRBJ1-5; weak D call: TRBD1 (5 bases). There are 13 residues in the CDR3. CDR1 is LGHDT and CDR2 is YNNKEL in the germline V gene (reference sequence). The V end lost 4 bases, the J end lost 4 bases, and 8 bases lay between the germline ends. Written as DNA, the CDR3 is TGTGCCAGCAGCCTCGACAGAAATCAGCCCCAGCATTTT. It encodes CASSLDRNQPQHF.

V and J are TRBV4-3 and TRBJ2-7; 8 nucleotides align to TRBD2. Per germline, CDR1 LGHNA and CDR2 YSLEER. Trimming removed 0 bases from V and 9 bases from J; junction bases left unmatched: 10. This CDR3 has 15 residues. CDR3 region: CASSQDLAGLRSQYF. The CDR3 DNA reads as TGCGCCAGCAGCCAAGATCTAGCGGGCCTACGGTCGCAGTACTTC.

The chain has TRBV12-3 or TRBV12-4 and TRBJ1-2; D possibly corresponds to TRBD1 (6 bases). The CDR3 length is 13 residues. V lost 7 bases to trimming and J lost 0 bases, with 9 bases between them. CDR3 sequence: CASTGQTNYGYTF. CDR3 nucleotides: TGTGCCAGCACCGGACAGACTAACTATGGCTACACCTTC.

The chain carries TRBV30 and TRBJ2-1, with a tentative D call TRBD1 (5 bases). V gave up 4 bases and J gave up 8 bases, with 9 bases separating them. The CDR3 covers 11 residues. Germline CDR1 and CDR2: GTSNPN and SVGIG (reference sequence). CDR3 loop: CAWTFRDEQFF. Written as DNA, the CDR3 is TGTGCCTGGACCTTCAGGGATGAGCAGTTCTTC.

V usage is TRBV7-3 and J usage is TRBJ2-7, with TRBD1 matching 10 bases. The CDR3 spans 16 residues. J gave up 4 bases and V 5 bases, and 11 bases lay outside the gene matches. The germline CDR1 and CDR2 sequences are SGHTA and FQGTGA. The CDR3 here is CASSLTGTGAQYEQYF. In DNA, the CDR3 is TGTGCCAGCAGCCTCACCGGGACAGGGGCACAATACGAGCAGTACTTC. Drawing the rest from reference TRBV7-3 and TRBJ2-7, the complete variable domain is GAGVSQTPSNKVTEKGKYVELRCDPISGHTALYWYRQSLGQGPEFLIYFQGTGAADDSGLPNDRFFAVRPEGSVSTLKIQRTERGDSAVYLCASSLTGTGAQYEQYFGPGTRLTVT.

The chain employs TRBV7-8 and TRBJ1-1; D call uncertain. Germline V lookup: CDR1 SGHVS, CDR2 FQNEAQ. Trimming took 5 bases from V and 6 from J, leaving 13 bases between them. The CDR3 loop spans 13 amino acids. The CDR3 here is CASSLYQHAEAFF. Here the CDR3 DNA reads TGTGCCAGCAGCCTTTACCAGCACGCTGAAGCTTTCTTT.

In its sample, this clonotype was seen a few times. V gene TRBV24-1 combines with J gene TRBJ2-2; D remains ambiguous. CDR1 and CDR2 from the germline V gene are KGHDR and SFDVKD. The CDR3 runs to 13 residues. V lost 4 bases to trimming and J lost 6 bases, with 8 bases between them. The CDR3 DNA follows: TGTGCCACCAGTGAGGGTCGACCCGGGGAGCTGTTTTTT. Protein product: CATSEGRPGELFF.

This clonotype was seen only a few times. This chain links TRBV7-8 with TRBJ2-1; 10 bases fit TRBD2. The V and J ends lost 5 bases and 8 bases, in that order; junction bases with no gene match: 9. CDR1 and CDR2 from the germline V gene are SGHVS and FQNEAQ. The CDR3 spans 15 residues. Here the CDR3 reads CASSQASGGAYEQFF. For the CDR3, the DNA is TGTGCCAGCAGCCAGGCCAGCGGGGGGGCCTATGAGCAGTTCTTC.

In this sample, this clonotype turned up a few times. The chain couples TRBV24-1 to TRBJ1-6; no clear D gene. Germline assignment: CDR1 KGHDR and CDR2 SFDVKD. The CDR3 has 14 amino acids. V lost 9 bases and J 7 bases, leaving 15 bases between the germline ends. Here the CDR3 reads CATPRGAGNSPLHF. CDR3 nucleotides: TGTGCCACCCCACGCGGTGCGGGCAATTCACCCCTCCACTTT.